This T cell receptor (beta chain) appears in the sequencing data of a study of CD8 T cells in Susac syndrome. At the level of the study: Treatment status at blood draw for the Susac syndrome patients was therapy-naive, corticosteroids, or intravenous immunoglobulin alone.

V lost 5 bases and J 3 bases, leaving 11 bases between the germline ends. The CDR3 spans 13 residues. In germline, CDR1 is LNHDA, CDR2 SQIVND (reference sequence). RNA was extracted with the RNeasy kit, and a quantity of roughly 0.5 to 1 ug was reverse transcribed using random hexamers. TCRdb reprocessed the immunoSEQ multiplex PCR reads via MiXCR and lists one record per CDR3 protein. The repertoire holds around 71,000 distinct CDR3 sequences, just over 90% seen once, with around 0.15% in the top ten. Diagnostic criteria defined recently for definite or probable disease were met by the Susac syndrome patients.

The clonotype originates from a human donor with Susac syndrome. Specimen: CD4+ T cells from PBMCs. The rearrangement uses TRBV19 and TRBJ2-7, with D possibly matching TRBD1 (6 bases). The CDR3 DNA sequence: TGTGCCAGTAGTCCGCCGGACAGCTACGAGCAGTACTTC. This encodes CASSPPDSYEQYF.